The present TCR beta chain was sequenced within a study of identical twins' blood T cells. Study-level results: Top TCRbeta clonotypes were shared more with twin than unrelated donors.

This clonotype was observed a handful of times. Its specificity is not known. A previously described protocol, modified, built RNA-based TCR cDNA libraries. TCRdb analysed the 5' RACE reads with MiXCR anew, one entry per CDR3 protein. The table shows roughly 340,000 distinct CDR3 sequences, with around 30% occurring only once. V lost 5 bases and J 7 bases, leaving 15 bases between the germline ends. The germline gives CDR1 SGHVS, CDR2 FNYEAQ. The length of the CDR3 is 15 residues. Sequenced sample: PBMCs. The V gene is TRBV7-6, the J gene TRBJ1-6, with a possible D match to TRBD1 (5 bases). This TCR was recovered from a woman aged 18-49 years in good health. The CDR3 loop reads CASSEFGTRNSPLHF. The CDR3 nucleotides read TGTGCCAGCAGCGAGTTTGGGACGAGAAATTCACCCCTCCACTTT. Supplemented by reference TRBV7-6 and TRBJ1-6, the full variable domain reads GAGVSQSPRYKVTKRGQDVALRCDPISGHVSLYWYRQALGQGPEFLTYFNYEAQQDKSGLPNDRFSAERPEGSISTLTIQRTEQRDSAMYRCASSEFGTRNSPLHFGNGTRLTVT.